Sequencing of this T cell receptor beta chain was carried out in a study of blood T cell repertoires in COVID-19. In germline, CDR1 is SGHDT, CDR2 YYEEEE. The CDR3 sequence is 13 residues long. The V end was cut by 1 base, the J end by 10 bases, with 12 bases between. Some clones are missing from TCRdb's copy, which holds only in-frame ones; the method was immunoSEQ multiplex PCR. The sample lists over 110,000 clones, around 80% seen once, with approximately 3.5% in the top ten. This chain joins TRBV5-6 and TRBJ2-1; D perhaps matches TRBD2 (6 bases). The material sequenced was peripheral blood. The sequence was collected from a man aged 60 to 69 with acute or convalescent COVID-19. CDR3 in amino acids: CASSLSGGGEQFF. The CDR3, as DNA: TGTGCCAGCAGCTTGTCCGGGGGTGGGGAGCAGTTCTTC.